This T cell receptor (beta chain) was identified during a study of T cells expressing NK-cell markers. Whole-study context: Sorted CD3+CD56+NKG2C+, CD3+CD56+NKG2C- and CD3+CD56-NKG2C+ T cells provided the TCR beta repertoires. One of the eight sequenced donors was seronegative, whereas the other seven were HCMV-seropositive. Study results and caveats: There were a few donors in whom these clonotypes also led the CD3+CD56-NKG2C+ fraction. In more than 5 donors, dominant CD3+CD56+NKG2C+ clonotypes ranked among the top 10 CD8+ clonotypes.

TCRdb reworked the 5' RACE reads into one entry per CDR3 protein, no DNA. Recorded for this sample: roughly 450,000 distinct CDR3 sequences. CDR3 length equals 15 residues. CDR1 and CDR2 from the germline V gene are MNHEY and SVGAGI. Comment on this clonotype: What it binds is not known.

The rearrangement uses TRBV6-5 and TRBJ1-4. The sample comprised blood T cells: a sorted CD56 or NKG2C T cell subset, CD4+ or CD8+ T cells, or bulk PBMC T cells (not recorded which). The TCR comes from a woman aged 45-60 years in good health. CDR3 in amino acids: CASSSNTPSNEKLFF.